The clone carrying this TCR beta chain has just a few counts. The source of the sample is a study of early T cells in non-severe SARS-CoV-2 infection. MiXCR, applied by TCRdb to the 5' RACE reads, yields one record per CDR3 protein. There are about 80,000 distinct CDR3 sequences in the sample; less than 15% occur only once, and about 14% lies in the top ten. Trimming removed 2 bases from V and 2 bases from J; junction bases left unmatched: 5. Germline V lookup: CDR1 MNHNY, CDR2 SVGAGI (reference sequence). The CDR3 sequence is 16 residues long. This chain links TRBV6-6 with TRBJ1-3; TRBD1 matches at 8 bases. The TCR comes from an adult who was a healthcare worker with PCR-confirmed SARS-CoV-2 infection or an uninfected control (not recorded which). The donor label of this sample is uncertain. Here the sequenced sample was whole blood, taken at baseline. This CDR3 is CASSYLGQGTGNTIYF. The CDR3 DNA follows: TGTGCCAGCAGTTACCTCGGACAGGGAACTGGAAACACCATATATTTT.